What follows are 21 T cell receptor beta chains derived from one specimen sequenced in a study of blood T cells in healthy people across ages. A J-beta primer mix and a sample-barcoded 5' primer were used in a second PCR of roughly 6 to 11 cycles. Each CDR3 protein gets one entry after TCRdb re-called the 5' RACE reads with MiXCR. The table lists roughly 2 million distinct CDR3 sequences, approximately 50% of them singletons. The sequencing sample was made of blood. The source of these receptors is a middle-aged woman in good health.

V usage is TRBV7-9 and J usage is TRBJ1-2; TRBD1 matches 8 bases. This CDR3 spans 15 amino acids. J gave up 8 bases and V 0 bases, and 8 bases lay outside the gene matches. The germline CDR1 and CDR2 sequences are SEHNR and FQNEAQ (reference sequence). The CDR3 loop is CASSLALQGVGGYTF. The CDR3 DNA reads as TGTGCCAGCAGCTTAGCGCTACAGGGGGTTGGAGGCTACACCTTC.

This clonotype was counted only a few times. The gene calls are TRBV4-3 and TRBJ2-7; the D gene could be TRBD1 or TRBD2 (5 bases each). CDR1 LGHNA and CDR2 YSLEER come from the germline V gene. The CDR3 is made up of 17 amino acids. Trimming cost V 0 bases and J 0 bases, with 15 bases left between them. The DNA of the CDR3 is TGCGCCAGCAGCCAAGAGACCGGCCCAGGGAGCTCCTACGAGCAGTACTTC. It is translated as CASSQETGPGSSYEQYF.

A single count supports this clonotype. The V gene is TRBV5-1, the J gene TRBJ2-1; 12 nucleotides match TRBD1. Trimming at V came to 3 bases and at J to 6 bases, leaving 10 bases not matched to a gene. The CDR3 is made up of 17 amino acids. Germline V CDR1 and CDR2: SGHRS, YFSETQ. The CDR3 protein is CASSWTLRDRGLNEQFF. The CDR3 coding sequence is TGCGCCAGCAGCTGGACCCTCAGGGACAGGGGGCTCAATGAGCAGTTCTTC.

To note about this clonotype: One end of the junction does not line up with germline, which may come from a read error. The rearrangement joins TRBV4-2 to TRBJ2-1; TRBD2 aligns across 8 bases. Germline CDR1 is LGHNA and CDR2 is YNFKEQ. CDR3 length equals 15 residues. The CDR3: CTSSQDGGAYNEQFF. CDR3 in DNA: TGTACCAGCAGCCAAGACGGGGGGGCTTACAATGAGCAGTTCTTC.

This clonotype was found a few times. V is TRBV25-1 and J is TRBJ2-7; D might be TRBD2 (6 bases). Trimming shortened V by 3 bases and J by 5 bases, and 17 bases separated the two germline ends. The CDR3 spans 15 residues. Per the germline V gene, CDR1 is MGHDK and CDR2 is SYGVNS. This CDR3 is CASSDRLGGFDEQYF. CDR3 bases: TGTGCCAGCAGTGATCGGCTTGGAGGGTTCGACGAGCAGTACTTC.

This clonotype has more than one count but fewer than ten. The V gene is TRBV4-1, the J gene TRBJ2-3, with D possibly TRBD1 on 7 matching bases. V lost 0 bases to trimming and J lost 4 bases, with 14 bases between them. This CDR3 region has 16 residues. The germline gives CDR1 MGHRA, CDR2 YSYEKL. CDR3 DNA sequence: TGCGCCAGCAGCCAAGATCAGGGGGGTTTGTCAGATACGCAGTATTTT. Translation: CASSQDQGGLSDTQYF.

This clonotype has only a few counts. The chain has TRBV28 and TRBJ2-7, with D possibly being TRBD2 (6 bases). The germline CDR1 and CDR2 sequences are MDHEN and SYDVKM. V was clipped by 7 bases and J by 3 bases, with 10 bases between them. CDR3 size: 12 residues. CDR3 bases: TGTGCCAGCAATCTGGGGGGCTACGAGCAGTACTTC. It encodes CASNLGGYEQYF.

The chain carries TRBV20-1 and TRBJ1-1; D is possibly TRBD1 (5 bases). Germline V CDR1 and CDR2: DFQATT, SNEGSKA (reference sequence). Trimming took 6 bases from V and 0 from J, leaving 11 bases between them. The CDR3 extends over 13 amino acids. CDR3 amino acids: CSAKGRLNTEAFF. The CDR3 nucleotides are TGCAGTGCAAAGGGACGGTTGAACACTGAAGCTTTCTTT.

This clonotype was recorded at least ten times. This chain links TRBV20-1 with TRBJ1-2; D may be TRBD1 (6 bases). The V gene lost 5 bases and the J gene lost 2 bases, with 9 bases spanning the gap. The CDR3 spans 12 residues. Germline V lookup: CDR1 DFQATT, CDR2 SNEGSKA (reference sequence). DNA of the CDR3: TGCAGTGCTCCGACAGGCAACTATGGCTACACCTTC. As protein: CSAPTGNYGYTF.

The chain links TRBV20-1 to TRBJ2-7; the D call may be TRBD1 or TRBD2 (5 bases each). V gave up 0 bases and J gave up 4 bases, with 13 bases separating them. Germline assignment: CDR1 DFQATT and CDR2 SNEGSKA (reference sequence). The CDR3 length is 14 residues. In DNA form, the CDR3 reads TGCAGTGCTAGAGATGAGCAGGGACCTTACGAGCAGTACTTC. It yields the protein CSARDEQGPYEQYF.

The rearrangement links TRBV20-1 to TRBJ1-2; no firm D call. Germline V gene lookup returns CDR1 DFQATT and CDR2 SNEGSKA (reference sequence). The V end lost 5 bases, the J end lost 2 bases, and 9 bases lay between the germline ends. The CDR3 consists of 12 residues. CDR3 DNA: TGCAGTGCTCTAGACACCAACTATGGCTACACCTTC. Its protein product is CSALDTNYGYTF.

This clonotype was picked up a small number of times. The rearrangement uses TRBV7-2 and TRBJ1-6, with a possible D match to TRBD1 (5 bases). The CDR3 is 15 amino acids. V was trimmed by 5 bases and J by 7 bases, leaving 15 bases between them. The germline V gene encodes CDR1 SGHTA and CDR2 FQGNSA. The CDR3: CASSLGAPSNSPLHF. For the CDR3, the DNA is TGTGCCAGCAGCCTCGGGGCCCCTTCAAATTCACCCCTCCACTTT.

The genes are TRBV5-5 and TRBJ2-7; D might be TRBD2 (6 bases). CDR1 and CDR2 (germline): SGHKS, YYEKEE (reference sequence). The CDR3 has 15 residues. Trimming removed 1 base at V and 4 bases at J, with 15 bases between. The CDR3 sequence is CASSLLGSAGYEQYF. The CDR3 region has the DNA TGTGCCAGCAGCTTGTTAGGCAGTGCGGGGTACGAGCAGTACTTC.

Comments on this clonotype: A clone one base away is much larger, so this may be a read error. The chain recombines TRBV7-2 with TRBJ2-3; 9 nucleotides agree with TRBD2. Germline CDR1 is SGHTA and CDR2 is FQGNSA. This CDR3 region has 15 residues. The trim removed 4 bases at V and 0 bases at J, leaving 2 bases unmatched. CDR3 protein: CASSWTSVSTDTQYF. CDR3 DNA: TGTGCCAGCAGCTGGACTAGCGTGAGCACAGATACGCAGTATTTT.

The CDR3 sequence: CSGTRPDYGYTF. The CDR3 DNA sequence: TGCAGTGGGACCAGACCAGACTATGGCTACACCTTC. This rearrangement joins TRBV20-1 to TRBJ1-2, with unresolved D. Between the trimmed V and J ends, which lost 7 bases and 3 bases, there was a span of 12 bases. In germline, CDR1 is DFQATT, CDR2 SNEGSKA (reference sequence). This CDR3 spans 12 amino acids.

The rearrangement joins TRBV4-2 to TRBJ1-5, with a tentative D call TRBD1 (5 bases). The germline V gene has CDR1 LGHNA and CDR2 YNFKEQ. Trimming left V 2 bases short and J 0 bases short, with 14 bases between. CDR3 length: 17 amino acids. The CDR3: CASSQSLGRYSNQPQHF. The CDR3, as DNA: TGTGCCAGCAGCCAATCACTGGGACGGTATAGCAATCAGCCCCAGCATTTT.

This sequence joins TRBV27 and TRBJ2-5, with D possibly TRBD1 on 6 matching bases. CDR1 and CDR2 (germline): MNHEY, SMNVEV (reference sequence). The V gene lost 6 bases and the J gene lost 2 bases, with 19 bases spanning the gap. The CDR3 is made up of 16 amino acids. CDR3 in amino acids: CASSSLQWTVQETQYF. The CDR3 DNA reads as TGTGCCAGCAGCTCATTACAGTGGACAGTTCAAGAGACCCAGTACTTC.

This clonotype was observed a few times. CDR3 in amino acids: CASSSIREGGVDTQYF. The CDR3 region has the DNA TGTGCCAGCAGCTCGATTAGAGAGGGGGGGGTGGATACGCAGTATTTT. The chain joins TRBV7-3 to TRBJ2-3, with D possibly TRBD2 on 7 matching bases. Trimming shortened V by 4 bases and J by 6 bases, and 20 bases separated the two germline ends. The germline V gene has CDR1 SGHTA and CDR2 FQGTGA. This CDR3 region has 16 residues.

J is TRBJ1-2 and V is TRBV20-1, with no clear D. This CDR3 has 14 amino acids. The germline CDR1 and CDR2 sequences are DFQATT and SNEGSKA (reference sequence). Trimming pared 0 bases from V and 8 bases from J, leaving 16 bases between. CDR3 loop: CSARDAQVRGGYTF. CDR3 DNA: TGCAGTGCTAGAGATGCGCAGGTCCGTGGGGGCTACACCTTC.

In this sample, this clonotype turned up a few times. CDR3 region: CSARPPGGTLYSNQPQHF. CDR3 bases: TGCAGTGCTAGACCGCCTGGGGGCACACTGTATAGCAATCAGCCCCAGCATTTT. J is TRBJ1-5 and V is TRBV20-1; possibly TRBD1 for D (6 bases). Germline V gene data show CDR1 as DFQATT and CDR2 as SNEGSKA (reference sequence). V lost 2 bases and J lost 0, with 20 bases in between. CDR3 length: 18 residues.

The chain carries TRBV29-1 and TRBJ2-7; TRBD2 matches 8 bases. Looked up from germline, CDR1 is SQVTM and CDR2 is ANQGSEA. This CDR3 is built from 14 residues. J was trimmed by 0 bases and V by 6 bases; bases with no gene match: 7. The CDR3 bases are TGCAGCGTGCCCCTCGGACTAGCCTCCTACGAGCAGTACTTC. This gives the protein CSVPLGLASYEQYF.